A few counts support the clone carrying this T cell receptor (beta chain). This CDR3 is 16 amino acids long. V shed 0 bases, J shed 2 bases, and the junction held 2 bases outside the gene matches. Patients counted as stable if ophthalmopathy did not develop within 18 months. Hyperthyroidism had been newly diagnosed in patients aged 18 to 65, and its duration was under 2 months. Orbital computed tomography, thyroid ultrasound, serum thyroxine and TRAb, and clinical symptoms together informed the diagnoses. The data were obtained in a study of T cells in Graves' hyperthyroidism and ophthalmopathy. For the study at large: Sampling of peripheral blood happened at initial diagnosis, prior to any treatment.

Template material for amplifying TCR beta CDR3 regions consisted of RNA transcripts. Using the HTBI primer set, a first-round RT-PCR was run on the TCR CDR3. TCRdb redid the calling of the multiplex PCR reads with MiXCR, one entry per CDR3 protein. The sample has 300,000 to 350,000 distinct CDR3 sequences, roughly a fifth seen once; the top ten hold less than 65%. The sample consisted of blood. This chain joins TRBV12-3 or TRBV12-4 and TRBJ2-1, with 9 bases fitting TRBD2. This clonotype originated in a woman in her 50s with Graves' hyperthyroidism. CDR3 residues: CASSLALAGPYNEQFF. The CDR3 coding sequence is TGTGCCAGCAGTTTAGCCCTAGCGGGACCCTACAATGAGCAGTTCTTC.